This T cell receptor (beta chain) was sequenced in a study of T cell changes during pregnancy in multiple sclerosis. The V and J ends lost 8 bases and 2 bases, in that order; junction bases with no gene match: 10. The CDR3 consists of 15 residues. Germline loops: CDR1 SGHTA, CDR2 FQGNSA. Using immunoSEQ multiplex PCR, the repertoire was profiled, and TCRdb retains in-frame clones only, with some absent. The sample has 60,000 to 70,000 clones; around 90% are singletons. The receptor was derived from a female donor in good health, enrolled as a control in a pregnancy study. The chain couples TRBV7-2 to TRBJ1-1; 8 bases line up with TRBD1. Sequenced here: peripheral blood, sampled in the third trimester of pregnancy. CDR3 protein: CASAAGGGYNTEAFF. CDR3 DNA sequence: TGTGCCAGCGCGGCAGGGGGCGGCTATAACACTGAAGCTTTCTTT.